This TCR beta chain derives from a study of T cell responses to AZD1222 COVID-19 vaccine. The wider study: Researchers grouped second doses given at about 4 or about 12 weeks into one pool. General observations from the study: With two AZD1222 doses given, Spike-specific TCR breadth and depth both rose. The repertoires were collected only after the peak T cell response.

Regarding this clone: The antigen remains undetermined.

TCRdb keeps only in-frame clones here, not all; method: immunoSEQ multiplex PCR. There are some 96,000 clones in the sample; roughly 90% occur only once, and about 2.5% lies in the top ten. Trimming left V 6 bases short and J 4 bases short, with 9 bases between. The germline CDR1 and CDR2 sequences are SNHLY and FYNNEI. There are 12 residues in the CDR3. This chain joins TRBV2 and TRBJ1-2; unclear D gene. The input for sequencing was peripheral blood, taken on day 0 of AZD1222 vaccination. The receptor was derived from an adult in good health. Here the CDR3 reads CASSAAVYGYTF. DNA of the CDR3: TGTGCCAGCAGCGCGGCCGTCTATGGCTACACCTTC.